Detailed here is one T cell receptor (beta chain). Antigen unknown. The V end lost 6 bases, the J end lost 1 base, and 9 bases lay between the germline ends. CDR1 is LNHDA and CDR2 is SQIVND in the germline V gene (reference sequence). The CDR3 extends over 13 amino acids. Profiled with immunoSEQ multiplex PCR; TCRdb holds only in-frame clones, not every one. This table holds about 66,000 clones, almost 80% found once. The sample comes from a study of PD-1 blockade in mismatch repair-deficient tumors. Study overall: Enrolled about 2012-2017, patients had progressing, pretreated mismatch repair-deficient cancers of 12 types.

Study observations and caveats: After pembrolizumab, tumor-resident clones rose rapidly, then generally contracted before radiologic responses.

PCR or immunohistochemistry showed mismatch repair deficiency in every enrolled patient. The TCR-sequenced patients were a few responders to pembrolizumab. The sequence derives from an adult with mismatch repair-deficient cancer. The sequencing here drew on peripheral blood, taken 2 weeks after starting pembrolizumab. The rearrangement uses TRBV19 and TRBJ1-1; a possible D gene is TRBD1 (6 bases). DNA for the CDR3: TGTGCCAGTAGAGCACAGGGGAACACTGAAGCTTTCTTT. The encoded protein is CASRAQGNTEAFF.